This record covers a single T cell receptor beta chain. Its specificity is unknown. Donors were drawn from the approximately 120-subject validation cohort, separate from the roughly 700-subject first cohort. Assay: immunoSEQ multiplex PCR; the TCRdb copy retains only in-frame clones and omits some. The sample records roughly 64,000 clones, over 85% being singletons. This sample stems from a study of cytomegalovirus exposure and HLA in healthy donors. Background on the study: The 90 to 150 validation repertoires used a platform that matched the one used for the approximately 610 first-cohort repertoires, as a later analysis reported. General observations from the study: High specificity and sensitivity for cytomegalovirus status were reported for the classifier. Rare TCR sequences dominated, though some public TCRs recurred in many donors.

The V end was cut by 5 bases, the J end by 3 bases, with 8 bases between. Germline CDR1 reads SNHLY; CDR2 reads FYNNEI. The length of the CDR3 is 12 residues. This receptor was obtained from a woman younger than 35 in good health and CMV-seropositive. The sequencing sample was made of PBMCs. The J gene is TRBJ2-7, the V gene TRBV2, with D unclear. The CDR3 sequence: CASSRDIYEQYF. Here the CDR3 DNA reads TGTGCCAGCAGTCGAGACATCTACGAGCAGTACTTC.